This paragraph reports one T cell receptor beta chain. Its antigen is still unknown. Germline V lookup: CDR1 SGHDT, CDR2 YYEEEE. The CDR3 length is 15 residues. The ends were cut back, 4 bases at V and 8 bases at J, with 21 bases in the middle. 60 Vbeta and 13 Jbeta primers were used in PCR. Original methodology: A follow-up analysis tallied 73 million or so unique TCR beta chains, roughly 11 million shared. Assay used: immunoSEQ multiplex PCR; TCRdb lists only in-frame clones, some missing. V, J and clone size are those of that table, while D and trimming were read from the DNA. The sample carries about 160,000 clones, about 79% recorded once. The data stem from a study of cytomegalovirus exposure and HLA in healthy donors. Overall study results and limits: Most CMV-associated TCR beta chains were later found to appear HLA-restricted. Later, an analysis showed that TCR beta chains associated with HLA were more clonally expanded than others that were equally common. An assumption of roughly uniform sequencing depth across donors underlay the presence/absence analyses.

Sequencing was done on a sample of PBMCs. This receptor was identified in a female donor in good health and CMV-seronegative. The chain is built from TRBV5-6 and TRBJ1-2; tentative D call: TRBD1 (6 bases). The CDR3 sequence: CASSLRDKPLWGYTF. CDR3 nucleotides: TGTGCCAGCAGCCTCCGGGACAAACCCTTATGGGGCTACACCTTC.